Following are 10 T cell receptor beta chains from one sample sequenced in a study of technical replicates of blood from a handful of donors. Method: immunoSEQ multiplex PCR; TCRdb's copy keeps in-frame clones and lacks some. In the table there are around 72,000 clones, under 99% of which are singletons. The sequencing input was T cells isolated from PBMCs. The source is a human donor in good health.

The chain carries TRBV6-5 and TRBJ2-2; a weak D match, TRBD1 (5 bases). Per germline, CDR1 MNHEY and CDR2 SVGAGI. The CDR3 has 15 amino acids. The V end was cut by 2 bases, the J end by 1 base, with 8 bases between. CDR3 bases: TGTGCCAGCAGTTACAACCAGGGGAACACCGGGGAGCTGTTTTTT. As protein: CASSYNQGNTGELFF.

The chain employs TRBV5-5 and TRBJ2-3; 7 nucleotides match TRBD2. The ends lost 4 bases at V and 4 bases at J; junction bases unmatched: 12. The CDR3 contains 16 residues. The germline CDR1 and CDR2 sequences are SGHKS and YYEKEE (reference sequence). CDR3 sequence: CASSPQWRELPDTQYF. The CDR3 bases are TGTGCCAGCAGCCCTCAATGGCGGGAGCTCCCAGATACGCAGTATTTT.

The chain recombines TRBV7-2 with TRBJ1-1; no definite D call. From germline, CDR1 is SGHTA and CDR2 FQGNSA. CDR3 length: 13 amino acids. V was clipped by 4 bases and J by 6 bases, with 12 bases between them. The CDR3 sequence is CASSSPHMPEAFF. The CDR3 coding sequence is TGTGCCAGCAGCTCCCCCCACATGCCTGAAGCTTTCTTT.

The chain employs TRBV5-4 and TRBJ2-7; 8 bases map to TRBD2. The CDR3 is 15 residues long. The V gene end was trimmed by 1 base and the J gene end by 4 bases; junction bases not matched to a gene: 7. CDR1 and CDR2 (germline): SGHNT, YYREEE (reference sequence). Written as DNA, the CDR3 is TGTGCCAGCAGCTTGATGGCTAGCGGGCCATACGAGCAGTACTTC. Its translation is CASSLMASGPYEQYF.

This chain connects TRBV27 to TRBJ2-3; D not resolved. Trimming took 4 bases from V and 0 from J, leaving 11 bases between them. The CDR3 sequence is 15 residues long. Germline loops: CDR1 MNHEY, CDR2 SMNVEV (reference sequence). The CDR3 coding sequence is TGTGCCAGCAGTTCCCACATGACTAGCACAGATACGCAGTATTTT. Translation: CASSSHMTSTDTQYF.

The CDR3 here is CASSYPVSGNTIYF. CDR3 DNA sequence: TGTGCCAGCAGTTACCCTGTCTCTGGAAACACCATATATTTT. This rearrangement joins TRBV6-6 to TRBJ1-3; D ambiguous. The CDR3 has 14 amino acids. Trimming took 2 bases from V and 0 from J, leaving 5 bases between them. Germline loops: CDR1 MNHNY, CDR2 SVGAGI (reference sequence).

V gene TRBV21-1 combines with J gene TRBJ2-1; TRBD1, the table's D call, lacks a check against the DNA. TRBV21-1 is reported as a pseudogene. This CDR3 is built from 15 residues. Here the CDR3 reads CASTPPDRGRNEQFF. CDR3 in DNA: TGTGCCAGCACCCCTCCCGACAGGGGGCGAAATGAGCAGTTCTTC.

The chain is built from TRBV28 and TRBJ1-4; TRBD1 matches at 7 bases. Trimming cost V 2 bases and J 3 bases; bases outside gene matches: 0. The CDR3 is 14 residues long. Germline assignment: CDR1 MDHEN and CDR2 SYDVKM. The CDR3 here is CASSLQGANEKLFF. CDR3 bases: TGTGCCAGCAGTTTACAGGGGGCTAATGAAAAACTGTTTTTT.

The chain uses TRBV5-1 and TRBJ2-7; 9 bases line up with TRBD2. V was pared by 0 bases and J by 5 bases, with 6 bases of the junction left unmatched. Germline assignment: CDR1 SGHRS and CDR2 YFSETQ. The CDR3 has 15 residues. In nucleotides, the CDR3 is TGCGCCAGCAGCTTGGGTGCGGGAGGGACCCACGAGCAGTACTTC. It encodes CASSLGAGGTHEQYF. The whole variable domain, remainder taken from reference TRBV5-1 and TRBJ2-7, is KAGVTQTPRYLIKTRGQQVTLSCSPISGHRSVSWYQQTPGQGLQFLFEYFSETQRNKGNFPGRFSGRQFSNSRSEMNVSTLELGDSALYLCASSLGAGGTHEQYFGPGTRLTVT.

The chain has TRBV5-1 and TRBJ1-1; TRBD1 matches at 9 bases. The V gene's germline CDR1 is SGHRS and CDR2 YFSETQ. V dropped 4 bases and J dropped 0; count of bases not matched to a gene: 7. The CDR3 is 16 amino acids. CDR3 sequence: CASSIVGTGLNTEAFF. The CDR3 nucleotides are TGCGCCAGCAGCATTGTGGGGACAGGGCTGAACACTGAAGCTTTCTTT.